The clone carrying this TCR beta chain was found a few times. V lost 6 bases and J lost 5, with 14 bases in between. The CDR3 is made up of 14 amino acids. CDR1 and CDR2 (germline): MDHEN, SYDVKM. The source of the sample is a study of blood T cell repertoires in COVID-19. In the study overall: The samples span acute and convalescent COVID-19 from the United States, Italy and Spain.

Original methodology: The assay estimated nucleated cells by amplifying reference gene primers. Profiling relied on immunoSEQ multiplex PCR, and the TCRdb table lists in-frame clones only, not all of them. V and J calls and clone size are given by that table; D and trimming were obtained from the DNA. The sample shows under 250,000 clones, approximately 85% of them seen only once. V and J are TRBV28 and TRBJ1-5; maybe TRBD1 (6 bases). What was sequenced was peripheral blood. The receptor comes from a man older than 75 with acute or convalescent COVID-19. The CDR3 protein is CASRLDRPDQPQHF. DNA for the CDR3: TGTGCCAGCAGGCTAGACAGGCCCGATCAGCCCCAGCATTTT.